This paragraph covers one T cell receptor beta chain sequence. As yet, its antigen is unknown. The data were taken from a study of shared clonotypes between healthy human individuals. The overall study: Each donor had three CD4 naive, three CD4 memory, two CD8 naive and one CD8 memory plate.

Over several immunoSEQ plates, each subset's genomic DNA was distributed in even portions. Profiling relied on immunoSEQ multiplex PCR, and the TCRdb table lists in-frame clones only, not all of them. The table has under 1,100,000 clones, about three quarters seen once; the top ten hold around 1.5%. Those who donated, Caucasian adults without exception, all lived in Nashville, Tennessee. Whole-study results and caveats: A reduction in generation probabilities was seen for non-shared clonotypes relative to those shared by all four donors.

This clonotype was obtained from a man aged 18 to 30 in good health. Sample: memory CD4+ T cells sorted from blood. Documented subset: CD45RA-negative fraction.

DNA of the CDR3: TGTGCCAGCAGTCGACTAGCGGGGTTCCTACCAGAGACCCAGTACTTC. It specifies CASSRLAGFLPETQYF. The chain combines TRBV2 with TRBJ2-5; 11 nucleotides match TRBD2. Germline CDR1 is SNHLY and CDR2 is FYNNEI. The CDR3 is 16 amino acids. V lost 5 bases and J lost 4; bases outside the gene matches: 9.